This T cell receptor (beta chain) comes out of a study of control samples from healthy donors and cancer patients. This clone was observed a few times. Data came from immunoSEQ multiplex PCR; TCRdb stores just in-frame clones and leaves some out. The data contain approximately 100,000 clones, around 88% of them singletons. CDR1 SNHLY and CDR2 FYNNEI come from the germline V gene. The CDR3 runs 15 residues. V lost 8 bases, J lost 4 bases, and 13 bases stayed unmatched. The sequence was obtained from a man younger than 40 in good health. The sequenced material came from blood. The chain joins TRBV2 to TRBJ2-7; 8 nucleotides line up with TRBD2. In DNA form, the CDR3 reads TGTGCCAGCCTTGACGCGAGCGGGAGTTTGTACGAGCAGTACTTC. This encodes CASLDASGSLYEQYF.